A selection of T cell receptor beta chains follows, all from one sample in a study of shared clonotypes between healthy human individuals. Produced via immunoSEQ multiplex PCR; TCRdb's table is partial and in-frame only. The repertoire holds over a million clones, roughly 96% seen once, with 1% to 1.5% in the top ten. Sample: naive CD4+ T cells sorted from blood. These receptors all come from a young man in good health. The CDR3 runs from the conserved cysteine through the conserved F or W. Each record gives: V gene, J gene, D gene, clone size, CDR3 length, CDR3 DNA, CDR3 protein. D genes are given only for firm matches. Rows may omit the clone size; those that give it use once, few, many or a size class.

>TRBV2|TRBJ1-2|NA|NA|14
TGTGCCAGCAGTGGGAACAGGGAGGGCTATGGCTACACCTTC
CASSGNREGYGYTF
>TRBV5-1|TRBJ2-1|TRBD1|once|14
TGCGCCAGCAGCTCGGGACAGCTTTCCAATGAGCAGTTCTTC
CASSSGQLSNEQFF
>TRBV5-4|TRBJ2-1|NA|NA|15
TGTGCCAGCAGCTTGGGGCCCGGGCTACGGAATGAGCAGTTCTTC
CASSLGPGLRNEQFF
>TRBV2|TRBJ2-7|TRBD2|NA|15
TGTGCCAGCAGTGACTTGAGGGAGGGCCTCCACGAGCAGTACTTC
CASSDLREGLHEQYF
>TRBV9|TRBJ2-7|TRBD1|NA|14
TGTGCCAGCAGCCCGGGACAGGGGACATACGAGCAGTACTTC
CASSPGQGTYEQYF
>TRBV5-4|TRBJ2-2|NA|NA|15
TGTGCCAGCATGGAAACAGGGAACCGGGGCGGGGAGCTGTTTTTT
CASMETGNRGGELFF
>TRBV5-1|TRBJ2-2|TRBD2|NA|16
TGCGCCAGCAGCCCTAATCCGGGACTAGTGGAGGGGGAGCTGTTTTTT
CASSPNPGLVEGELFF
>TRBV9|TRBJ2-1|TRBD2|once|13
TGTGCCAGCAGCGTAGAACTAGCGGGTGAGCAGTTCTTC
CASSVELAGEQFF
>TRBV4-1|TRBJ1-5|TRBD1|NA|18
TGCGCCAGCAGCCAAGAGAGGGGGACAGGGAATAGCAATCAGCCCCAGCATTTT
CASSQERGTGNSNQPQHF
>TRBV6-1|TRBJ2-1|NA|NA|17
TGTGCCAGCAGTGGACACCTGGGGCTAGCGCCTAACCACGAGCATTTCTTC
CASSGHLGLAPNHEHFF
>TRBV5-6|TRBJ2-1|TRBD1|NA|15
TGTGCCAGCAGCTCCCTGGGACAGGGAGACAATGAGCAGTTCTTC
CASSSLGQGDNEQFF
>TRBV28|TRBJ1-5|NA|NA|14
TGTGCCAGCAGGGGGGGCTCGCGTTTACAGCCCCAGCATTTT
CASRGGSRLQPQHF
>TRBV11-2|TRBJ1-5|NA|NA|15
TGTGCCAGCAGCTCCACCCCGGACAGCAATCAGCCCCAGCATTTT
CASSSTPDSNQPQHF
>TRBV7-9|TRBJ2-2|NA|once|19
TGTGCCAGCAGCTTATTCTTTAGGACGCGGGACCGGGACACCGGGGAGCTGTTTTTT
CASSLFFRTRDRDTGELFF
>TRBV18|TRBJ2-1|TRBD1|NA|16
TGTGCCAGCTCACCACGGAACCGGGACAGGGTCAATGAGCAGTTCTTC
CASSPRNRDRVNEQFF
>TRBV7-2|TRBJ2-7|NA|NA|15
TGTGCCAGCAGCAACCAGGGCCTCCCCACTTGGGAGCAGTACTTC
CASSNQGLPTWEQYF
>TRBV7-4|TRBJ1-2|NA|NA|14
TGTGCCAGCACCCGGTCGGGGGCCTACTATGGCTACACCTTC
CASTRSGAYYGYTF
>TRBV28|TRBJ1-2|NA|NA|12
TGTGCCAGCAGTTTTGGGCAGAATGGCTACACCTTC
CASSFGQNGYTF
>TRBV6-4|TRBJ1-5|NA|NA|14
TGTGCCAGCAGCGTGGACAGTAGCAATCAGCCCCAGCATTTT
CASSVDSSNQPQHF
>TRBV5-4|TRBJ1-2|NA|NA|15
TGTGCCAGCAGCTCCCCCGGACGGACTAACTATGGCTACACCTTC
CASSSPGRTNYGYTF
>TRBV2|TRBJ1-1|NA|NA|14
TGTGCCAGCAGTGAAGCAGGCTTACCACTGGTAGCTTTCTTT
CASSEAGLPLVAFF
>TRBV18|TRBJ2-5|NA|NA|15
TGTGCCAGCTCCCCTGCGGCAGGGGCTCTGGAGACCCAGTACTTC
CASSPAAGALETQYF
>TRBV5-5|TRBJ2-5|TRBD2|NA|17
TGTGCCAGCAGCTTGGCCTCGGGAGCTAGCGGGAGAAAGACCCAGTACTTC
CASSLASGASGRKTQYF
>TRBV18|TRBJ2-1|NA|NA|14
TGTGCCAGCTCACCAACACAGTCCTACAATGAGCAGTTCTTC
CASSPTQSYNEQFF
>TRBV7-9|TRBJ1-2|NA|NA|15
TGTGCCAGCAGTCTCCAACAGGACGGTCGCTATGGCTACACCTTC
CASSLQQDGRYGYTF
>TRBV28|TRBJ2-1|NA|NA|14
TGTGCCAGCATCCCGGGAACCCTTTACAATGAGCAGTTCTTC
CASIPGTLYNEQFF
>TRBV7-9|TRBJ2-7|TRBD2|NA|16
TGTGCCAGCAGCTTAGCCGGGACTAGCGGTCGAGGGGAGCAGTACTTC
CASSLAGTSGRGEQYF
>TRBV18|TRBJ1-3|TRBD1|NA|17
TGTGCCAGCTCGCCCAGGGGACAGCCAAGCTCTGGAAACACCATATATTTT
CASSPRGQPSSGNTIYF
>TRBV28|TRBJ2-2|TRBD1|NA|17
TGTGCCAGCAGTTTTCCGACAGGGAGAGGGTTCACCGGGGAGCTGTTTTTT
CASSFPTGRGFTGELFF
>TRBV28|TRBJ2-7|NA|NA|15
TGTGCCAGCAGATTCTGGTGGCAAACGACCTACGAGCAGTACTTC
CASRFWWQTTYEQYF
>TRBV6-6|TRBJ2-7|TRBD2|NA|15
TGTGCCAGCAGTGCGACTAGCGGGAGGTCCTACGAGCAGTACTTC
CASSATSGRSYEQYF